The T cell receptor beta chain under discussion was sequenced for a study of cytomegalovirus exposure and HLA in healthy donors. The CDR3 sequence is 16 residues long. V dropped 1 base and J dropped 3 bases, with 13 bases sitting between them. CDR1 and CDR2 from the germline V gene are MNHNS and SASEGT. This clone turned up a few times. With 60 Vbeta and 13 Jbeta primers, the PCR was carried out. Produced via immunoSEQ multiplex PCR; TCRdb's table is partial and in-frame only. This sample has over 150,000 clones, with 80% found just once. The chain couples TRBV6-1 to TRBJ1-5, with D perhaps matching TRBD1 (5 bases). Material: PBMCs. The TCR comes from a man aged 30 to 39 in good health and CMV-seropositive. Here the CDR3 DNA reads TGTGCCAGCAGTGAAGTGGAGGGACTAAACAATCAGCCCCAGCATTTT. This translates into CASSEVEGLNNQPQHF.